This T cell receptor beta chain appears in the sequencing data of a study of T cells in Graves' hyperthyroidism and ophthalmopathy (dated by TCRdb to between 2019 and 2020). Concerning the study at large: Peripheral blood was collected at initial diagnosis, before any treatment. The paper reports TCR Vbeta CDR3 sequencing of over 130 peripheral blood samples: approximately 43 ophthalmopathy, roughly 74 hyperthyroidism and approximately 17 progressor patients. For training and testing, the 100 or so patients in the discovery cohort were randomly divided in a 7:3 ratio. An independent validation cohort of under 20 hyperthyroidism patients and approximately 16 patients who later progressed to ophthalmopathy tested prospective prediction of ophthalmopathy. In addition, the study compared T-cell repertoires in thyroid tissue and in blood from about 6 Graves' hyperthyroidism patients. A discovery cohort of about a hundred patients, fewer than 50 with Graves' ophthalmopathy and approximately 57 with stable Graves' hyperthyroidism, was used to find distinguishing TCR V-J signatures. After blood sampling, hyperthyroidism patients were treated with methimazole at a starting dose of 30 mg daily, and ophthalmopathy patients were treated with high-dose intravenous methylprednisolone. Overall study outcomes, separate from this receptor: Ophthalmopathy was separated from stable hyperthyroidism by a 13 V-J signature model, with over 85% sensitivity and just over 81% specificity obtained in cross-validation and 80%/75% obtained in testing. Sample size was not statistically predetermined, and blinding of investigators to group allocation was not performed. In validation, the model predicted progression to ophthalmopathy with roughly 66% sensitivity and 72% to 85% specificity, a median of 6.5 months before onset. Most expanded thyroid clonotypes (frequency above 0.001) were also detected in blood, a finding suggesting that blood repertoires may reflect thyroid immune responses.

The TCR beta CDR3 regions were amplified from RNA transcripts. The first round of RT-PCR for the TCR CDR3 was performed with the HTBI primer set and the Qiagen OneStep RT-PCR kit. The libraries were constructed in a second round of multiplex PCR and then size-selected and purified. Sequencing of the libraries was done on an Illumina HiSeq2000 using paired-end 100 bp reads. In the source study's methods: SOAPnuke was used to process the raw data, with reads discarded if the reads contained adapters or uncalled bases, had a mean Phred below 15, or lacked an exact constant-primer or identifier match. High-quality paired reads were merged with COPE v1.2.5, and unique nucleotide sequences were defined as clonotypes. Clonotypes were aligned to IMGT TRBV, TRBD and TRBJ reference segments using MiTCR v1.1. The analysis was restricted to V-J combinations with a frequency above 0.0001, which together covered about 99% of the repertoires. The TCS score was defined as F50 (clonal expansion) divided by E x V (chaos), with BLOSUM62-based TCRdist calculated between CDR3 peptides within each V-J. Welch's t-statistics and random forest reduced around 510 V-J features to about 12, which were used in a naive Bayes classifier (R e1071). TCRdb's own reprocessing of the public reads used fastp at Q25 and MiXCR and kept productive beta chains. Entries that share a CDR3 protein sequence are merged under the most common genes and DNA. TCRdb's processing, not the authors', yielded these V and J calls. For this sample there are about 610,000 distinct CDR3 sequences; about a sixth appear just once. The ten most abundant clones make up around 3.5% of the sample.

The cysteine opens and the phenylalanine closes a CDR3 of 15 amino acids. Only CDR3 DNA remains: 45 bases, in frame from the first base. From a lookup of the germline V gene, CDR1 and CDR2 are SGHRS and YFSETQ. V gives up 1 base and J gives up 2 bases, and the segment between their germline ends measures 10 bases. This clonotype was counted many times. Its antigen is not yet known. Per-base qualities were not stored, and no clone one base away is much larger. Ophthalmopathy patients had moderately to severely active disease, with a Clinical Activity Score of 3 or more, a NOSPECS grade of 4 or more, and a disease duration of less than 3 months. Exclusion was applied to patients with uncontrolled infections, other autoimmune diseases, pregnancy or lactation. Clinical symptoms, serum thyroxine and TRAb, thyroid ultrasound, and orbital computed tomography formed the basis for the diagnoses. PBMCs were isolated from about 9.2 ml of fresh peripheral blood by Ficoll-Paque density gradient centrifugation. Total RNA was extracted using Trizol reagent, and RNA quality was assessed on an Agilent 2100 Bioanalyzer.

The chain employs TRBV5-1 and TRBJ1-3; tentative D gene TRBD1, with 5 bases matching. Sequenced: blood. The sequence came from a woman in her thirties or forties with Graves' ophthalmopathy. The CDR3 here reads CASSLTGQAGNTIYF. The DNA is TGCGCCAGCAGCTTGACGGGGCAAGCTGGAAACACCATATATTTT. The entire variable domain, with the stretches around the CDR3 drawn from the reference TRBV5-1 and TRBJ1-3 proteins, is KAGVTQTPRYLIKTRGQQVTLSCSPISGHRSVSWYQQTPGQGLQFLFEYFSETQRNKGNFPGRFSGRQFSNSRSEMNVSTLELGDSALYLCASSLTGQAGNTIYFGEGSWLTVV.